Each of the 15 T cell receptor beta chains below was sequenced from the same sample in a study of vaccination effects on CD4 cells after COVID-19. Sequencing in the ViraFEST assay came after antigen-specific CD4+ T cells had been expanded with viral peptide pools, which were used to stimulate PBMC. The culture ran for around nine days, and then CD4+ T cells were isolated. The cohort was immunized with two doses of either the BNT162b2 or mRNA-1273 vaccine. What these receptors recognize is not known. This table comes from immunoSEQ multiplex PCR, and its TCRdb copy is limited to in-frame clones, with some not included. The sample has 40,000 to 50,000 clones, about four fifths seen once. The sequencing used CD4+ T cells from PBMCs cultured with HCoV-OC43 spike peptides, collected after COVID-19 vaccination. Subset indicated: HCoV-OC43 spike overlapping peptide pool stimulation. These TCRs come from a human donor who received a COVID-19 vaccine.

The chain couples TRBV10-2 to TRBJ2-2; TRBD2 agrees at 9 bases. The ends lost 7 bases at V and 2 bases at J; junction bases unmatched: 2. The CDR3 runs to 14 residues. Germline V gene data show CDR1 as WSHSY and CDR2 as SAAADI. CDR3: CASKLAGNTGELFF. CDR3 coding DNA: TGCGCCAGCAAACTAGCGGGTAACACCGGGGAGCTGTTTTTT.

The rearrangement uses TRBV24-1 and TRBJ2-7, with 7 bases identical to TRBD1. Germline V CDR1 and CDR2: KGHDR, SFDVKD. After removal of 3 bases from V and 4 bases from J, the junction contained 11 bases not matched to a gene. This CDR3 region has 16 residues. The CDR3 DNA reads TGTGCCACCAGTGATGGGGCCGGGACAGCGAGATACGAGCAGTACTTC. It encodes CATSDGAGTARYEQYF.

The chain carries TRBV6-5 and TRBJ2-7, with 12 bases aligning to TRBD2. CDR1 and CDR2 from the germline V gene are MNHEY and SVGAGI. This CDR3 comprises 14 residues. With 5 bases clipped from V and 4 bases from J, the junction kept 3 bases outside the gene matches. In DNA form, the CDR3 reads TGTGCCAGCAGTCTAGCGGGGGGGCCTTACGAGCAGTACTTC. It specifies CASSLAGGPYEQYF.

This clone was recorded only once. This chain uses TRBV5-4 with TRBJ2-5; 7 nucleotides line up with TRBD1. Trimming removed 3 bases from V and 4 bases from J; junction bases left unmatched: 9. The germline CDR1 and CDR2 sequences are SGHNT and YYREEE (reference sequence). The CDR3 has 15 amino acids. DNA of the CDR3: TGTGCCAGCAGCTCCGGCTACAGGGGCGGAGAGACCCAGTACTTC. It specifies CASSSGYRGGETQYF.

This clone has only one observation. The CDR3 DNA reads TGTGCCAGCACAGGGGTCTCCACCGGGGAGCTGTTTTTT. It yields the protein CASTGVSTGELFF. This rearrangement joins TRBV14 to TRBJ2-2, with TRBD1 as a possible D gene (6 bases). Germline-derived CDR1 and CDR2 are SGHDN and FVKESK. Deletions cut 7 bases from V and 4 bases from J, with 10 bases between. The CDR3 contains 13 residues.

This clone was counted between two and nine times. The chain combines TRBV5-4 with TRBJ1-4; possible D gene TRBD1, 6 bases. With 2 bases removed from V and 8 bases from J, the gap between germline ends came to 10 bases. The CDR3 runs 13 residues. Germline-derived CDR1 and CDR2 are SGHNT and YYREEE (reference sequence). This chain's CDR3 is CASSFIGTEKLFF. The CDR3 DNA sequence: TGTGCCAGCAGCTTTATCGGGACAGAAAAACTGTTTTTT.

The rearrangement joins TRBV29-1 to TRBJ2-7, with TRBD1 matching 8 bases. Germline V CDR1 and CDR2: SQVTM, ANQGSEA. This CDR3 comprises 15 residues. V gave up 2 bases and J gave up 2 bases; unmatched junction bases: 8. CDR3 sequence: CSVELPTGAAYEQYF. The CDR3 coding sequence is TGCAGCGTTGAACTTCCGACAGGGGCAGCCTACGAGCAGTACTTC.

The rearrangement joins TRBV6-2 or TRBV6-3 to TRBJ2-1; D is unresolved. With 4 bases removed from V and 8 bases from J, the gap between germline ends came to 9 bases. This CDR3 has 12 amino acids. Germline values: CDR1 MNHEY, CDR2 SVGEGT. The CDR3 DNA sequence: TGTGCCAGCAGTTCCCTTAGCCATGAGCAGTTCTTC. Amino acids: CASSSLSHEQFF.

The genes are TRBV18 and TRBJ1-2, with unresolved D. V was shortened by 0 bases and J by 2 bases, with 4 bases between the two germline ends. This CDR3 spans 13 amino acids. Germline assignment: CDR1 KGHSH and CDR2 LQKENI. CDR3 region: CASSPPRNYGYTF. CDR3 coding DNA: TGTGCCAGCTCACCACCCCGGAACTATGGCTACACCTTC. Together with reference TRBV18 and TRBJ1-2, the CDR3 gives the full variable domain: NAGVMQNPRHLVRRRGQEARLRCSPMKGHSHVYWYRQLPEEGLKFMVYLQKENIIDESGMPKERFSAEFPKEGPSILRIQQVVRGDSAAYFCASSPPRNYGYTFGSGTRLTVV.

This chain joins TRBV11-2 and TRBJ1-1, with TRBD1 matching 7 bases. The CDR3 is 12 residues long. Trimming at V came to 4 bases and at J to 8 bases, leaving 4 bases not matched to a gene. Germline CDR1 reads SGHAT; CDR2 reads FQNNGV. CDR3 amino acids: CASSSLDREAFF. CDR3 DNA sequence: TGTGCCAGCAGCTCCCTGGACAGGGAAGCTTTCTTT.

The rearrangement links TRBV5-5 to TRBJ1-5, with 9 bases fitting TRBD1. This CDR3 spans 15 amino acids. CDR1 and CDR2 (germline): SGHKS, YYEKEE (reference sequence). Losses at the gene ends were 4 bases for V and 6 bases for J; bases not matched to a gene: 8. CDR3 amino acids: CASSPTGTGSQPQHF. The CDR3, as DNA: TGTGCCAGCAGCCCTACCGGGACAGGGAGTCAGCCCCAGCATTTT.

This clone was seen only a few times. The genes are TRBV12-3 or TRBV12-4 and TRBJ2-2; D remains ambiguous. Trimming pared 6 bases from V and 0 bases from J, leaving 2 bases between. This CDR3 contains 12 residues. The CDR3 loop is CASRTNTGELFF. The CDR3, as DNA: TGTGCCAGCAGGACGAACACCGGGGAGCTGTTTTTT.

The chain joins TRBV10-1 to TRBJ2-1; 10 bases fit TRBD2. The CDR3 length is 16 residues. J was trimmed by 9 bases and V by 0 bases; bases with no gene match: 8. Germline V gene lookup returns CDR1 WNHNN and CDR2 SYGVQD (reference sequence). CDR3 nucleotide sequence: TGCGCCAGCAGTGAGTCAACTGGGGGGACTAGCGTTGAGCAGTTCTTC. This gives the protein CASSESTGGTSVEQFF.

This chain connects TRBV5-1 to TRBJ1-2; maybe TRBD1 (5 bases). The CDR3 loop spans 14 amino acids. Germline CDR1 reads SGHRS; CDR2 reads YFSETQ. V was shortened by 2 bases and J by 6 bases, with 14 bases between the two germline ends. The DNA of the CDR3 is TGCGCCAGCAGCTTCCGGGACGCAAAGGATGGCTACACCTTC. This codes for CASSFRDAKDGYTF.

This sequence joins TRBV9 and TRBJ2-3, with 9 nucleotides matching TRBD2. The junction had 15 bases not matched to a gene; V was cut back by 4 bases and J by 3 bases. Germline CDR1 reads SGDLS; CDR2 reads YYNGEE. This CDR3 comprises 18 residues. CDR3 region: CASSPTGTSFEGTDTQYF. The CDR3 bases are TGTGCCAGCAGCCCGACAGGGACTAGCTTTGAGGGAACAGATACGCAGTATTTT.